The 26 T cell receptor beta chains reported below all come from one sample, sequenced in a study of blood T cell repertoires in COVID-19. The data were produced by immunoSEQ multiplex PCR, yet TCRdb's version contains in-frame clones alone and is incomplete. This table holds 120,000 or so clones, roughly 70% found once. The sequencing sample was made of peripheral blood. These receptors were collected from a human donor with acute or convalescent COVID-19. The donor label of this sample is uncertain.

This clone was counted a few times. The rearrangement links TRBV11-3 to TRBJ2-1; D remains ambiguous. The CDR3 extends over 13 amino acids. The germline V and J ends were trimmed by 8 bases and 6 bases, with 14 bases remaining between them. CDR1 is SGHNT and CDR2 is YENEEA in the germline V gene. This CDR3 reads CASGQPPSNEQFF. CDR3 coding DNA: TGTGCCAGCGGCCAACCCCCTAGCAATGAGCAGTTCTTC.

The chain combines TRBV10-3 with TRBJ2-2, with 7 positions matching TRBD2. CDR1 and CDR2 from the germline V gene are ENHRY and SYGVKD. The CDR3 has 15 residues. Trimming removed 4 bases from V and 4 bases from J; junction bases left unmatched: 6. The CDR3 protein is CAISAGGLGTGELFF. The CDR3 nucleotides read TGTGCCATCAGTGCGGGAGGACTCGGCACCGGGGAGCTGTTTTTT.

The chain carries TRBV24-1 and TRBJ2-3; D may be TRBD2 (6 bases). The CDR3 loop spans 18 amino acids. V dropped 0 bases and J dropped 0 bases, with 15 bases sitting between them. The V gene's germline CDR1 is KGHDR and CDR2 SFDVKD. This CDR3 reads CATSDLRSTGLSTDTQYF. The CDR3 DNA reads as TGTGCCACCAGTGATTTGCGTTCGACGGGACTCAGCACAGATACGCAGTATTTT.

The chain uses TRBV12-3 or TRBV12-4 and TRBJ2-5; D is uncertain. The CDR3 length is 12 residues. Trimming took 5 bases from V and 5 from J, leaving 9 bases between them. CDR3 DNA: TGTGCCAGCAGTCGGCCCGGGGAGACCCAGTACTTC. It yields the protein CASSRPGETQYF.

In nucleotides, the CDR3 is TGCGCCAGCAGCCAAGAGTGGACAGCGACAGATACGCAGTATTTT. Translated, it gives CASSQEWTATDTQYF. The chain joins TRBV4-1 to TRBJ2-3, with D maybe TRBD1 (6 bases). In germline, CDR1 is MGHRA, CDR2 YSYEKL. The CDR3 is made up of 15 amino acids. V dropped 0 bases and J dropped 3 bases, with 10 bases sitting between them.

The V and J genes are TRBV9 and TRBJ1-2, with TRBD1 matching 8 bases. CDR3 length: 14 residues. Trimming took 2 bases from V and 4 from J; bases not matched to a gene: 4. Germline CDR1 SGDLS, CDR2 YYNGEE. In nucleotides, the CDR3 is TGTGCCAGCAGCGTCGGGACAGGCCTCTATGGCTACACCTTC. This sequence encodes CASSVGTGLYGYTF. The complete variable domain, with remaining parts taken from reference TRBV9 and TRBJ1-2, reads DSGVTQTPKHLITATGQRVTLRCSPRSGDLSVYWYQQSLDQGLQFLIQYYNGEERAKGNILERFSAQQFPDLHSELNLSSLELGDSALYFCASSVGTGLYGYTFGSGTRLTVV.

This clone has more than one count but fewer than ten. The chain couples TRBV6-5 to TRBJ2-2; 7 positions match TRBD2. Germline CDR1 and CDR2: MNHEY and SVGAGI. The junction had 8 bases not matched to a gene; V was cut back by 6 bases and J by 4 bases. The CDR3 spans 15 residues. Written as DNA, the CDR3 is TGTGCCAGCAGCTGGGCCTCGGGAGGCACCGGGGAGCTGTTTTTT. Translation gives CASSWASGGTGELFF.

This sequence joins TRBV2 and TRBJ2-2; TRBD1 might be the D (5 bases). Between the trimmed V and J ends, which lost 6 bases and 3 bases, there was a span of 11 bases. The CDR3 has 14 amino acids. Per the germline V gene, CDR1 is SNHLY and CDR2 is FYNNEI. The CDR3 loop reads CASRVDRHTGELFF. CDR3 DNA: TGTGCCAGCAGGGTCGACAGACACACCGGGGAGCTGTTTTTT.

This sequence joins TRBV11-2 and TRBJ1-6; D uncertain. Trimming cost V 3 bases and J 6 bases, with 3 bases left between them. There are 12 residues in the CDR3. Per the germline V gene, CDR1 is SGHAT and CDR2 is FQNNGV. DNA of the CDR3: TGTGCCAGCAGCTTCAGTAATTCACCCCTCCACTTT. It yields the protein CASSFSNSPLHF.

The rearrangement links TRBV7-3 to TRBJ2-1; TRBD2 matches at 10 bases. The germline gives CDR1 SGHTA, CDR2 FQGTGA. The V and J ends lost 4 bases and 6 bases, in that order; junction bases with no gene match: 9. The CDR3 sequence is 16 residues long. The CDR3 protein is CASSWSGGAGSNEQFF. Written as DNA, the CDR3 is TGTGCCAGCAGCTGGAGCGGGGGGGCGGGCTCCAATGAGCAGTTCTTC. The variable domain in full, with the rest retrieved from reference TRBV7-3 and TRBJ2-1, is GAGVSQTPSNKVTEKGKYVELRCDPISGHTALYWYRQSLGQGPEFLIYFQGTGAADDSGLPNDRFFAVRPEGSVSTLKIQRTERGDSAVYLCASSWSGGAGSNEQFFGPGTRLTVL.

The chain uses TRBV7-9 and TRBJ2-5; perhaps TRBD1 as D (8 bases). Trimming pared 5 bases from V and 6 bases from J, leaving 28 bases between. The CDR3 is made up of 18 amino acids. Germline loops: CDR1 SEHNR, CDR2 FQNEAQ (reference sequence). Here the CDR3 reads CASSPPEQGGLVGKTQYF. CDR3 nucleotides: TGTGCCAGCAGCCCCCCGGAACAGGGGGGGTTAGTCGGGAAGACCCAGTACTTC.

This clone was counted at least ten times. The genes are TRBV9 and TRBJ1-6; D perhaps matches TRBD1 (5 bases). The CDR3 is made up of 14 amino acids. V was pared by 4 bases and J by 10 bases, with 15 bases between. Germline CDR1 reads SGDLS; CDR2 reads YYNGEE. CDR3 in DNA: TGTGCCAGCAGCCTTAACCCCGGGGGATCACCCCTCCACTTT. Translated, it gives CASSLNPGGSPLHF.

The gene calls are TRBV28 and TRBJ1-5, with D tentatively TRBD1 (5 bases). From germline, CDR1 is MDHEN and CDR2 SYDVKM. Trimming took 6 bases from V and 2 from J, leaving 17 bases between them. The CDR3 is made up of 16 amino acids. The CDR3: CASSLVIGGGNQPQHF. Here the CDR3 DNA reads TGTGCCAGCAGCCTCGTCATCGGGGGGGGCAATCAGCCCCAGCATTTT.

This chain connects TRBV24-1 to TRBJ2-5, with 9 bases that match TRBD2. CDR1 is KGHDR, CDR2 SFDVKD, per germline. Trimming removed 2 bases from V and 5 bases from J; junction bases left unmatched: 8. The CDR3 has 16 amino acids. Here the CDR3 reads CATSDSHSGGRETQYF. CDR3 nucleotides: TGTGCCACCAGTGATTCCCATAGCGGGGGCAGGGAGACCCAGTACTTC.

This clone was found a few times. Here the CDR3 reads CASSEQRGATTDTQYF. The CDR3 DNA sequence: TGCGCCAGCAGCGAACAGCGGGGGGCGACCACAGATACGCAGTATTTT. The rearrangement links TRBV5-1 to TRBJ2-3; 9 positions match TRBD2. This CDR3 is built from 16 residues. V lost 4 bases to trimming and J lost 2 bases; unmatched junction nucleotides: 8. Germline-derived CDR1 and CDR2 are SGHRS and YFSETQ.

This sequence joins TRBV30 and TRBJ1-5; 7 bases align to TRBD1. V was clipped by 3 bases and J by 4 bases; unmatched bases: 3. The germline V gene encodes CDR1 GTSNPN and CDR2 SVGIG (reference sequence). This CDR3 is built from 13 residues. CDR3 nucleotides: TGTGCCTGGAGCCAACAGGGGAATCAGCCCCAGCATTTT. This gives the protein CAWSQQGNQPQHF.

V gene TRBV7-9 combines with J gene TRBJ2-4; D unresolved. The V end lost 5 bases, the J end lost 7 bases, and 12 bases lay between the germline ends. CDR3 length: 13 amino acids. Germline CDR1 reads SEHNR; CDR2 reads FQNEAQ (reference sequence). CDR3 region: CASSGPLVNIQYF. The CDR3 DNA sequence: TGTGCCAGCAGCGGGCCCCTTGTTAACATTCAGTACTTC.

In its sample, this clone was seen once. The V call is TRBV10-2, the J call TRBJ2-2, with D perhaps TRBD2 (6 bases). V was cut by 2 bases and J by 6 bases, with 7 bases left in between. Germline assignment: CDR1 WSHSY and CDR2 SAAADI. This CDR3 has 13 amino acids. The chain's CDR3 is CASSETSPGELFF. CDR3 DNA: TGCGCCAGCAGTGAGACTAGCCCCGGGGAGCTGTTTTTT.

This clone has just a few counts. The V gene is TRBV2, the J gene TRBJ1-5; D possibly corresponds to TRBD1 (6 bases). Trimming left V 6 bases short and J 7 bases short, with 16 bases between. This CDR3 is 14 amino acids long. Germline loops: CDR1 SNHLY, CDR2 FYNNEI. The CDR3 sequence: CASRRGGDVQPQHF. Written as DNA, the CDR3 is TGTGCCAGCAGAAGGGGGGGGGATGTACAGCCCCAGCATTTT.

This chain connects TRBV19 to TRBJ1-5; no definite D call. Trimming took off 6 bases at V and 10 bases at J, with 19 bases between the two ends. CDR3 length: 14 residues. CDR1 and CDR2 (germline): LNHDA, SQIVND (reference sequence). The CDR3 DNA sequence: TGTGCCAGTAGGCCGCCCCGGACGAGGGAACCCCAGCATTTT. Amino acid sequence: CASRPPRTREPQHF.

The chain links TRBV5-1 to TRBJ2-7; D is uncertain. Trimming took off 2 bases at V and 7 bases at J, with 10 bases between the two ends. Germline V gives CDR1 SGHRS, CDR2 YFSETQ. The CDR3 loop spans 12 amino acids. CDR3: CASSFLADEQYV. In DNA form, the CDR3 reads TGCGCCAGCAGCTTCTTGGCGGATGAGCAGTACGTC.

V and J are TRBV6-4 and TRBJ1-6; 7 bases map to TRBD1. Germline V gene lookup returns CDR1 MRHNA and CDR2 SNTAGT. V lost 7 bases to trimming and J lost 8 bases; unmatched junction nucleotides: 11. The CDR3 is 15 residues long. DNA of the CDR3: TGTGCCAGCACCCTCGGCTACAGGGGATATTCACCCCTCCACTTT. Translation: CASTLGYRGYSPLHF.

This clone was counted a single time. The rearrangement links TRBV5-1 to TRBJ1-6; tentative D call: TRBD1 (6 bases). V lost 5 bases to trimming and J lost 3 bases, with 15 bases between them. Germline CDR1 is SGHRS and CDR2 is YFSETQ. The CDR3 contains 16 residues. The CDR3 DNA reads as TGCGCCAGCAGAGCCAGCCCAGGGGACTATAATTCACCCCTCCACTTT. It specifies CASRASPGDYNSPLHF.

This rearrangement joins TRBV7-9 to TRBJ2-5, with 10 bases lining up with TRBD1. The germline V gene has CDR1 SEHNR and CDR2 FQNEAQ (reference sequence). The V segment lost 3 bases and the J segment 4 bases; nucleotides outside the gene matches: 14. The CDR3 contains 18 residues. CDR3 bases: TGTGCCAGCAGCTTGAGCCAAAAGACAGGGGGCGGAGGAGAGACCCAGTACTTC. Translating it yields CASSLSQKTGGGGETQYF.

This chain links TRBV5-1 with TRBJ2-3, with 10 positions matching TRBD1. Germline V gene data show CDR1 as SGHRS and CDR2 as YFSETQ. V lost 3 bases to trimming and J lost 3 bases; unmatched junction nucleotides: 1. The CDR3 spans 14 residues. CDR3 in amino acids: CASSWDRGTDTQYF. The CDR3, as DNA: TGCGCCAGCAGCTGGGACAGGGGAACAGATACGCAGTATTTT.

J is TRBJ2-7 and V is TRBV2; D is uncertain. Germline assignment: CDR1 SNHLY and CDR2 FYNNEI. The CDR3 is 11 amino acids. V lost 6 bases, J lost 2 bases, and 5 bases lay in between. CDR3 sequence: CASSLTYEQYF. CDR3 DNA sequence: TGTGCCAGCAGCCTAACCTACGAGCAGTACTTC.